The source of this T cell receptor (beta chain) is a study of cytomegalovirus exposure and HLA in healthy donors. PCR amplification relied on 60 Vbeta primers (plus 13 Jbeta primers). TCRdb's copy holds only in-frame clones and misses some; the assay was immunoSEQ multiplex PCR. The repertoire holds 210,000 or so clones, with around 80% as singletons. V was trimmed by 3 bases and J by 1 base, leaving 7 bases between them. CDR3 length: 13 residues. Germline V CDR1 and CDR2: SGHRS, YFSETQ. This clonotype was sampled from a boy younger than 18 in good health and CMV-seronegative. Sequencing used PBMCs. V is TRBV5-1 and J is TRBJ1-1; D not certain. The CDR3 sequence: CASSSEANTEAFF. The CDR3 nucleotides read TGCGCCAGCAGCTCCGAGGCGAACACTGAAGCTTTCTTT.